This TCR beta chain emerged from a study of OX40 agonist ivuxolimab in advanced cancers. In the study overall: Males comprised 70% to 90% of the group, whose mean age was around 62 years (range about 20 to 90). General study results and limits: The 0.1-3.0 mg/kg partial responders had among the lowest clonal expansion.

V was pared by 6 bases and J by 4 bases, with 21 bases between. CDR3 length equals 17 residues. Germline V CDR1 and CDR2: MGHRA, YSYEKL. The protocol was immunoSEQ multiplex PCR, while the TCRdb copy is restricted to in-frame clones and leaves out a portion. The sample includes about 21,000 clones, around 89% of them seen just once. The table lists this clone with a count of one. Its specificity is not known. Excluded were patients having autoimmune disease history or systemic immunosuppression. Blood sampling took place at baseline, cycle 4 day 1, and cycle 7 day 1. Here the sequenced sample was CD4+ or CD8+ T cells sorted from blood, taken in a trial of the OX40 agonist ivuxolimab. This receptor was identified in an adult with an advanced solid tumor such as melanoma, head and neck, liver or kidney cancer. The chain recombines TRBV4-1 with TRBJ2-2; TRBD1 or TRBD2 may be the D gene (7 bases each). The CDR3 loop reads CASSPETRGGSTGELFF. The CDR3 DNA reads TGCGCCAGCAGTCCCGAAACCAGGGGGGGGTCCACCGGGGAGCTGTTTTTT.